This TCR beta chain was observed in a study of T-cell reconstitution after alpha-beta-depleted transplantation in children. The germline V gene has CDR1 LNHDA and CDR2 SQIVND (reference sequence). This CDR3 has 15 residues. Germline trimming cut 1 base from V and 3 bases from J; bases unmatched to any gene: 5. This clonotype turned up a few times. Researchers prepared the TCRbeta library using unique molecular identifiers, the study reports. One entry per CDR3 protein, called by TCRdb with MiXCR from the PCR reads. The data show hundreds of thousands of distinct CDR3 sequences, under 15% seen once. This sample comprised PBMCs, mostly from graft donor cells, obtained 360 days after TCRalphabeta/CD19-depleted stem cell transplant. V gene TRBV19 combines with J gene TRBJ1-1; 7 bases fit TRBD1. The source is a male patient between 5 and 17 years old who had a stem cell transplant for acute myeloid leukemia, so the T cells may come from the graft donor. As DNA, the CDR3 is TGTGCCAGTAGTATAGGACAGGGTCGGGACACTGAAGCTTTCTTT. Its translation: CASSIGQGRDTEAFF.